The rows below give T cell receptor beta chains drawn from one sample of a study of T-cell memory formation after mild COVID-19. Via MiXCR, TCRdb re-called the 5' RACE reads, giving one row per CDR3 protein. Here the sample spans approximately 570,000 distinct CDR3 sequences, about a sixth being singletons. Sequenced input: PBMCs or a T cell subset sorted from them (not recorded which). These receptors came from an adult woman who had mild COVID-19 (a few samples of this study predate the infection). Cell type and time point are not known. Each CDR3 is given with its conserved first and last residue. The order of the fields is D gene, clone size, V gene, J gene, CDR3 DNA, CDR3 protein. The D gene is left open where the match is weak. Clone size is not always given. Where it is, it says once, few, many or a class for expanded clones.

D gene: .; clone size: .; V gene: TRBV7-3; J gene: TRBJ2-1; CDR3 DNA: TGTGCCAGCCAGGGGGGAGACAGCCCTACATACAATGAGCAGTTCTTC; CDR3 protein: CASQGGDSPTYNEQFF
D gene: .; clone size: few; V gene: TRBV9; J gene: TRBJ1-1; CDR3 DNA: TGTGCCAGCAGCGCAGGACACCTGAACACTGAAGCTTTCTTT; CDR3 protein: CASSAGHLNTEAFF
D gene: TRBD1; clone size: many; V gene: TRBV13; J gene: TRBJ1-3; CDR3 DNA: TGTGCCAGCAGCCGGGACAGTCTCTCCTCTGGAAACACCATATATTTT; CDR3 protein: CASSRDSLSSGNTIYF
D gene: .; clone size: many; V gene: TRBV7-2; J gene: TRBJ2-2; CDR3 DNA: TGTGCCAGCACCCCTCTCACCCACACCGGGGAGCTGTTTTTT; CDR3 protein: CASTPLTHTGELFF
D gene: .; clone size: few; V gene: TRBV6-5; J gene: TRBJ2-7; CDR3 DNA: TGTGCCAGCAGTTACGGAGTATACTACGAGCAGTACTTC; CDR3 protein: CASSYGVYYEQYF
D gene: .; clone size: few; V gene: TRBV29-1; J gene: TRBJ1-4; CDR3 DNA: TGCAGCTGTATCGAGAGAGGGGATGAAAAACTGTTTTTT; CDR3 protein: CSCIERGDEKLFF
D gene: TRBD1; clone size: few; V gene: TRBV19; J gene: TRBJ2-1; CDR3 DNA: TGTGCCAGTAGTATCACCGGGACAGGGATTCATGAGCAGTTCTTC; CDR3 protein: CASSITGTGIHEQFF
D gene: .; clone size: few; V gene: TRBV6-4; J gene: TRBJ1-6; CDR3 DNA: TGTGCCAGCAGTGATTACGCTTGGGACTTTCAGAGCTCCTATAATTCACCCCTCCACTTT; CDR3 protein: CASSDYAWDFQSSYNSPLHF
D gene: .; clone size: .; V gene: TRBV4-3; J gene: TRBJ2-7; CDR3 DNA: TGCGCCAGCAGCCAAGATCGTGGGAACAGGGCCGAGCAGTACTTC; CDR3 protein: CASSQDRGNRAEQYF
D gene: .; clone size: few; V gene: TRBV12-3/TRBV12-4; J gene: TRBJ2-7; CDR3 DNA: TGTGCCAGCAGCACCTTAGACGAGCAGTACTTC; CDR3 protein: CASSTLDEQYF
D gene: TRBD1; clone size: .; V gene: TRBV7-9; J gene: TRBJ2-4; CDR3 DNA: TGTGCCAGCAGCTTCTCGGACAGGGGGCTTGCCAAAAACATTCAGTACTTC; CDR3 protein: CASSFSDRGLAKNIQYF
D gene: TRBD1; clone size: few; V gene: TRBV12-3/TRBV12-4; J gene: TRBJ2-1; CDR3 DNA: TGTGCCAGCATCGGGACAGGGGCGTACAATGAGCAGTTCTTC; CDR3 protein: CASIGTGAYNEQFF
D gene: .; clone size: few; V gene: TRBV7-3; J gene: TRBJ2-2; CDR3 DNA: TGTGCCAGCAGCTTATCTAAGGGCGGGGGCCCGTCGAACACCGGGGAGCTGTTTTTT; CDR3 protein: CASSLSKGGGPSNTGELFF
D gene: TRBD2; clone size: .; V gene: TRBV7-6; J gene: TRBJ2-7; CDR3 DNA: TGTGCCAGCAGCCTTAGCGGGAGCCTCCTCGAGCAGTACTTC; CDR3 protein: CASSLSGSLLEQYF
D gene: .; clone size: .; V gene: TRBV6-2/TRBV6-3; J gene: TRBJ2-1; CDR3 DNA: TGTGCCAGCAGTTACCCCGGGGATGAGCAGTTCTTC; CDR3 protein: CASSYPGDEQFF
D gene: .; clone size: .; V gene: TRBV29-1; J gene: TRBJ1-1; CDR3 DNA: TGCAGCGTCCATGGGACAAAGCTGAACACTGAAGCTTTCTTT; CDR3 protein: CSVHGTKLNTEAFF
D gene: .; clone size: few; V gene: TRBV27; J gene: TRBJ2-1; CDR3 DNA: TGTGCCCCGAAGCGCAATGAGCAGTTCTTC; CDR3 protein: CAPKRNEQFF
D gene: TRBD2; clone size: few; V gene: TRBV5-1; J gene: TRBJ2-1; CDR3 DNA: TGCGCCAGCAGCCTGAGGACTAGCGGGAGCCCCTACAATGAGCAGTTCTTC; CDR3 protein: CASSLRTSGSPYNEQFF
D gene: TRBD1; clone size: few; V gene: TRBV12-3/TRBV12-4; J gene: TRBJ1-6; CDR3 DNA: TGTGCCAGCAGTTTGGACAGGGCCTCTTCACCCCTCCACTTT; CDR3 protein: CASSLDRASSPLHF
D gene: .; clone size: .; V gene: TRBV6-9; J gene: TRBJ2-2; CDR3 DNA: TGTGCCAGCAGTTCGAGACCGGGTCACACCGGGGAGCTGTTTTTT; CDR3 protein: CASSSRPGHTGELFF
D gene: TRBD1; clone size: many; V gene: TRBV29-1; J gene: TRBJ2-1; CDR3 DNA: TGCAGTTTTAACCCGGGACAGGTCTACAATGAGCAGTTCTTC; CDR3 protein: CSFNPGQVYNEQFF
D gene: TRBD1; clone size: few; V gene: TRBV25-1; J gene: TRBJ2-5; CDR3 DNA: TGTGCCAGCAAGAGGGACAGGGGGCAAGAGACCCAGTACTTC; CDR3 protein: CASKRDRGQETQYF
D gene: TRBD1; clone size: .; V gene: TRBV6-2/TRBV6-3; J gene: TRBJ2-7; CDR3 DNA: TGTGCCAGCAGTTCCCCGTTAAGGGACAGGGTGTACGAGCAGTACTTC; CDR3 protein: CASSSPLRDRVYEQYF
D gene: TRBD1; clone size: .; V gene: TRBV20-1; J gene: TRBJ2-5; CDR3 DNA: TGCAGTGCTAGTTCCCGGGACAGGGTACCTGGGGAGACCCAGTACTTC; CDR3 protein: CSASSRDRVPGETQYF
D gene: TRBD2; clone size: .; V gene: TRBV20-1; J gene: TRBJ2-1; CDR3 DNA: TGCAGTGCAACGGGACTAGCGATCAATGAGCAGTTCTTC; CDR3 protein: CSATGLAINEQFF
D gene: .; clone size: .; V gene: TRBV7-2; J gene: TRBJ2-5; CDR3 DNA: TGTGCCAGCGGTTATAGGGAAGAGACCCAGTACTTC; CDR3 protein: CASGYREETQYF
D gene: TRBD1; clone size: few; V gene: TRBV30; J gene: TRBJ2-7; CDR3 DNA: TGTGCCTACCGGACAGGAAGCTCCTACGAGCAGTACTTC; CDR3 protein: CAYRTGSSYEQYF
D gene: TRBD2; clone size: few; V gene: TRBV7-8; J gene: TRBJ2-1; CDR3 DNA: TGTGCCAGCAGCCTCAGGGGTGGACTAGCGACCAATGAGCAGTTCTTC; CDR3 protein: CASSLRGGLATNEQFF
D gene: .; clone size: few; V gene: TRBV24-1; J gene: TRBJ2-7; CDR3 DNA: TGTGCCACCAGTGATTTGAGGGGTTACGAGCAGTACTTC; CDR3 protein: CATSDLRGYEQYF
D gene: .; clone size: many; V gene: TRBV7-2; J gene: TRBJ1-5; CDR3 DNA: TGTGCCAGCAGCTCATCCTTAAGTCTTTATAGCAATCAGCCCCAGCATTTT; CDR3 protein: CASSSSLSLYSNQPQHF
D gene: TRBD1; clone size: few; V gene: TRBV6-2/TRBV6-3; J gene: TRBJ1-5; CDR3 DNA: TGTGCCAGCAGTTATACACGGGACAGTCCGTATAGCAATCAGCCCCAGCATTTT; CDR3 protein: CASSYTRDSPYSNQPQHF
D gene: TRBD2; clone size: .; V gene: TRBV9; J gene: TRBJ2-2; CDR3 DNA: TGTGCCAGCAGCGTACCGGCGGGAGGGAGCGCCGGGGAGCTGTTTTTT; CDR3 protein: CASSVPAGGSAGELFF
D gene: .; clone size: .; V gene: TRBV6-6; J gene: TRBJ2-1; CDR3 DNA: TGTGCCAGCAGTTTCCAGGATGAGCAGTTCTTC; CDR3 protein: CASSFQDEQFF
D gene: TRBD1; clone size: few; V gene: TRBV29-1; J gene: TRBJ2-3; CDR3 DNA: TGCAGCGTTGTATTAGGGGGCGCAGATACGCAGTATTTT; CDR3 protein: CSVVLGGADTQYF
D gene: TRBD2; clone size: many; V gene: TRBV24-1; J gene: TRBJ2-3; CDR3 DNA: TGTGCCACCAGTGATTTGGGGACTAGCGGAGATACGCAGTATTTT; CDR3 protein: CATSDLGTSGDTQYF
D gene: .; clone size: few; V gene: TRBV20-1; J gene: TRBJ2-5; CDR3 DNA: TGCAGTGCTACCGACTCGAGCCAAGAGACCCAGTACTTC; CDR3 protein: CSATDSSQETQYF
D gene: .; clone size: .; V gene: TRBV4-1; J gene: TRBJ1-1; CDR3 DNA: TGCGCCAGCAGCCAAGATCTGGAGACTATGGCTTTCTTT; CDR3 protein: CASSQDLETMAFF
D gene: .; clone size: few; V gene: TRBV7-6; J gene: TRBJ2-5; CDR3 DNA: TGTGCCAGCACCTTAGGGCCGATGGGGCATTACCAAGAGACCCAGTACTTC; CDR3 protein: CASTLGPMGHYQETQYF
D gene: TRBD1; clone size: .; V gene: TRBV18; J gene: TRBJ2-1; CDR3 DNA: TGTGCCAGCTCACCTGAGACAGGGTACAATGAGCAGTTCTTC; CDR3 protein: CASSPETGYNEQFF
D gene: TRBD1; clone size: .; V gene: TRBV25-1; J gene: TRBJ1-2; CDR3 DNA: TGTGCCAGCAGTACCGGGACAGGGACTAACTATGGCTACACCTTC; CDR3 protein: CASSTGTGTNYGYTF
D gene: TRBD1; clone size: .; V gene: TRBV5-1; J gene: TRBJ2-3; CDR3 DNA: TGCGCCAGCAGCCCCCGGACAGGGGAAGCAGATACGCAGTATTTT; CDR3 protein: CASSPRTGEADTQYF
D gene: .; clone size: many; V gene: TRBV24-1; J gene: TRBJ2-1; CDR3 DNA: TGTGCCACCAGTGGTGCGTTAGTGTTCTCCTACAATGAGCAGTTCTTC; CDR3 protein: CATSGALVFSYNEQFF
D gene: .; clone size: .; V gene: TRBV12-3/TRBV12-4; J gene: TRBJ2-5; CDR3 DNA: TGTGCCAGCAGTTCCCGTGGAGGGGGGCAAGAGACCCAGTACTTC; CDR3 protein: CASSSRGGGQETQYF
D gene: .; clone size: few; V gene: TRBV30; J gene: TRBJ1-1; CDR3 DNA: TGTGCCTGGAGGGGGAATCCGCTTGGGGCTTTCTTT; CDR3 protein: CAWRGNPLGAFF
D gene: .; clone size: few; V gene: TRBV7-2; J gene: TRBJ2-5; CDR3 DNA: TGTGCCAGCAGCCAGCTGGGGCTGACCGAGACCCAGTACTTC; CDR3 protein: CASSQLGLTETQYF
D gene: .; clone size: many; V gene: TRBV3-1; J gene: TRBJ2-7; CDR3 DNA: TGTGCCAGCAGCCAAGATCTGGGCAGCTCCTACGAGCAGTACTTC; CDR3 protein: CASSQDLGSSYEQYF
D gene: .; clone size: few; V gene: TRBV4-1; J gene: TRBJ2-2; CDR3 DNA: TGCGCCAGCAGCCGGGACATCGGCACCGGGGAGCTGTTTTTT; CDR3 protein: CASSRDIGTGELFF
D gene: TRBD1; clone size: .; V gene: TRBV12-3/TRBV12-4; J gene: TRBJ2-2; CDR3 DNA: TGTGCCAGCAGTGCAGGGGGCAGGAGCACCGGGGAGCTGTTTTTT; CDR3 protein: CASSAGGRSTGELFF
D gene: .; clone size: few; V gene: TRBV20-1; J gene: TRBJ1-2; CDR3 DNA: TGCAGTGCTAGCCACACCTCCAGGACTCGCTATGGCTACACCTTC; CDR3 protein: CSASHTSRTRYGYTF
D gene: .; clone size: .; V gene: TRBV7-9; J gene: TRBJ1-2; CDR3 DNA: TGTGCCAGCAGCTTAGGGGGGCTCGAAAATGGCTACACCTTC; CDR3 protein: CASSLGGLENGYTF
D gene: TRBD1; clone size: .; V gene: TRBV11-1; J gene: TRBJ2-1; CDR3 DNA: TGTGCCAGCAGCTCAACCGGGACAGGTGACTACAATGAGCAGTTCTTC; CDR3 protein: CASSSTGTGDYNEQFF
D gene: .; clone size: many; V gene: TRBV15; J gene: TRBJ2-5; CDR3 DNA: TGTGCCACCAGCAGACTGACATCAGAGACCCAGTACTTC; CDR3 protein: CATSRLTSETQYF
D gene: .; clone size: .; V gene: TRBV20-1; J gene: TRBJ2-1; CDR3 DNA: TGCAGTGCTAGATACGGGGGTAGTCCCTCTCACAATGAGCAGTTCTTC; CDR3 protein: CSARYGGSPSHNEQFF
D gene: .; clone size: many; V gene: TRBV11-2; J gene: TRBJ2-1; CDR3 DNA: TGTGCCAGCAGCTTAGATAGGGGCGATGAGCAGTTCTTC; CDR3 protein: CASSLDRGDEQFF
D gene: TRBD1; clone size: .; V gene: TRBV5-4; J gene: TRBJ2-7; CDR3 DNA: TGTGCCAGCAGCCCACGGACAGGGTTCGACGAGCAGTACTTC; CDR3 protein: CASSPRTGFDEQYF
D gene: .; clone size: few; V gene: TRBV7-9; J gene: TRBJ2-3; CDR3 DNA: TGTGCCAGCAGTGCGCCAAGGGGAACCGAGGATACGCAGTATTTT; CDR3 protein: CASSAPRGTEDTQYF
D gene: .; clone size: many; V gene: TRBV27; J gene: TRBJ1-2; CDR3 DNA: TGTGCCAGCAGTTTAAGAGGGAACTATGGCTACACCTTC; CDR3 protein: CASSLRGNYGYTF
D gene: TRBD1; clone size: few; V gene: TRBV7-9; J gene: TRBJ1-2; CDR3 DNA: TGTGCCAGCACCGCCGGGACAGGGCGTCCCGGGTTC; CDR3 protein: CASTAGTGRPGF
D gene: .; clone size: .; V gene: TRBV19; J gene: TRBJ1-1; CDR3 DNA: TGTGCCAGTAGGAGAGCCCCCCGGAGGGAGAACACTGAAGCTTTCTTT; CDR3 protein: CASRRAPRRENTEAFF